The source of this T cell receptor (beta chain) is a study of blood T cell repertoires in COVID-19. The repertoire was sequenced with immunoSEQ multiplex PCR; TCRdb's copy has only in-frame clones and lacks some. The table has 120,000 to 150,000 clones, around four fifths seen once. The origin of this receptor is a woman in her thirties or forties with active or convalescent COVID-19. Sample: peripheral blood.

The CDR3 spells CASSGPMLAGRSYNEQFF. The DNA of the CDR3 is TGTGCCAGCAGCGGACCAATGCTAGCGGGCCGCTCCTACAATGAGCAGTTCTTC. The chain combines TRBV9 with TRBJ2-1, with 8 bases lining up with TRBD2. The germline V gene has CDR1 SGDLS and CDR2 YYNGEE. The trim removed 3 bases at V and 0 bases at J, leaving 11 bases unmatched. This CDR3 contains 18 residues.